The 15 T cell receptor beta chains below come from one sample, sequenced in a study of T cells in Graves' hyperthyroidism and ophthalmopathy. RNA transcripts gave rise to amplified TCR beta CDR3 regions. With the HTBI primer set, the TCR CDR3 went through a first round of RT-PCR. TCRdb itself ran the multiplex PCR reads through MiXCR, one entry per CDR3 protein. The sample lists roughly 99,000 distinct CDR3 sequences; roughly 15% were seen once. Sequencing was done on a sample of blood. The receptors were sampled from a woman aged 45-65 years with Graves' hyperthyroidism.

This clonotype was seen many times. V gene TRBV30 combines with J gene TRBJ2-2; the match to TRBD2 covers 11 bases. The germline CDR1 and CDR2 sequences are GTSNPN and SVGIG (reference sequence). CDR3 length: 15 amino acids. After removal of 3 bases from V and 6 bases from J, the junction contained 6 bases not matched to a gene. The CDR3: CAWSRGTSGAGELFF. Here the CDR3 DNA reads TGTGCCTGGAGCAGGGGGACTAGCGGCGCCGGGGAGCTGTTTTTT.

The chain uses TRBV30 and TRBJ1-1, with no clear D. Germline CDR1 and CDR2: GTSNPN and SVGIG (reference sequence). The CDR3 has 17 amino acids. Deletions cut 0 bases from V and 1 base from J, with 18 bases between. The CDR3 sequence: CAWSVPFKLTGNTEAFF. DNA for the CDR3: TGTGCCTGGAGTGTACCCTTCAAGTTAACGGGGAACACTGAAGCTTTCTTT.

Many counts were recorded for this clonotype. The genes are TRBV14 and TRBJ2-3; 12 bases are a match to TRBD2. The CDR3 is 16 residues long. Germline CDR1 SGHDN, CDR2 FVKESK. V shed 3 bases, J shed 2 bases, and the junction held 3 bases outside the gene matches. Written as DNA, the CDR3 is TGTGCCAGCAGCCATCGGACTAGCGGGAACACAGATACGCAGTATTTT. It specifies CASSHRTSGNTDTQYF.

This clonotype was found many times. V usage is TRBV5-5 and J usage is TRBJ2-1; D is undetermined. CDR1 SGHKS and CDR2 YYEKEE come from the germline V gene (reference sequence). This CDR3 is built from 11 residues. V lost 4 bases to trimming and J lost 7 bases, with 6 bases between them. The CDR3, as DNA: TGTGCCAGCAGCCCTCAGAATGAGCAGTTCTTC. This codes for CASSPQNEQFF.

This clonotype was recorded many times. The chain carries TRBV20-1 and TRBJ2-7; D possibly corresponds to TRBD1 (5 bases). Trimming took 0 bases from V and 5 from J, leaving 8 bases between them. The germline V gene encodes CDR1 DFQATT and CDR2 SNEGSKA (reference sequence). CDR3 length: 12 amino acids. Written as DNA, the CDR3 is TGCAGTGCTAGAGATCAGGGTAACGAGCAGTACTTC. Amino acid sequence: CSARDQGNEQYF.

This clonotype was seen only a few times. The rearrangement joins TRBV15 to TRBJ2-5, with 9 bases lining up with TRBD1. V was clipped by 2 bases and J by 5 bases; unmatched bases: 3. Germline V gene sequence: CDR1 LNHNV, CDR2 YYDKDF (reference sequence). The CDR3 length is 14 residues. CDR3 nucleotide sequence: TGTGCCACCAGCAGATTCGGACAGGGGGAGACCCAGTACTTC. Translated: CATSRFGQGETQYF.

The gene calls are TRBV12-3 or TRBV12-4 and TRBJ1-2; TRBD1 aligns across 8 bases. J was trimmed by 7 bases and V by 6 bases; bases with no gene match: 7. The CDR3 runs to 13 residues. CDR3 in DNA: TGTGCCAGCAGCTACAGGGGGGGCGCTGGCTACACCTTC. Protein: CASSYRGGAGYTF.

The sample holds many counts of this clonotype. This chain joins TRBV10-3 and TRBJ1-1, with TRBD1 matching over 8 bases. Germline CDR1 is ENHRY and CDR2 is SYGVKD. V shed 6 bases and J 1 base; nucleotides not matched to a gene: 4. This CDR3 has 14 residues. The CDR3 coding sequence is TGTGCCATCAGGGGGGGACAGGCGAACACTGAAGCTTTCTTT. Amino acid sequence: CAIRGGQANTEAFF.

The chain joins TRBV7-9 to TRBJ2-3, with TRBD2 matching over 12 bases. Germline V gene sequence: CDR1 SEHNR, CDR2 FQNEAQ (reference sequence). The junction had 2 bases not matched to a gene; V was cut back by 2 bases and J by 2 bases. The CDR3 is made up of 16 amino acids. The CDR3 nucleotides are TGTGCCAGCAGCTTAAGGACTAGCGGGGACACAGATACGCAGTATTTT. The encoded protein is CASSLRTSGDTDTQYF.

This clonotype was counted many times. The chain combines TRBV20-1 with TRBJ1-1, with D perhaps matching TRBD1 (5 bases). The CDR3 spans 14 residues. The germline V gene encodes CDR1 DFQATT and CDR2 SNEGSKA (reference sequence). Trimming took 6 bases from V and 0 from J, leaving 14 bases between them. CDR3 nucleotides: TGCAGTGCGAACCAGGGAGGGATGAACACTGAAGCTTTCTTT. This translates into CSANQGGMNTEAFF.

Worth noting for this clonotype: One junction end disagrees with the germline gene, perhaps due to a read error. CDR3 nucleotide sequence: TGTGCCGGCAGATCGGGGAACCTCTCCTACGAGCAGTACTTC. Its translation: CAGRSGNLSYEQYF. The gene calls are TRBV6-2 or TRBV6-3 and TRBJ2-7, with TRBD2 as a possible D gene (5 bases). CDR3 length: 14 amino acids. Germline V gives CDR1 MNHEY, CDR2 SVGEGT.

V usage is TRBV20-1 and J usage is TRBJ2-1, with 10 nucleotides matching TRBD2. The length of the CDR3 is 18 residues. The V gene end was trimmed by 0 bases and the J gene end by 0 bases; junction bases not matched to a gene: 8. Germline CDR1 and CDR2: DFQATT and SNEGSKA (reference sequence). Here the CDR3 DNA reads TGCAGTGCTAGAGACGTGACTAGCGGGCTGAGCTCCTACAATGAGCAGTTCTTC. Its translation is CSARDVTSGLSSYNEQFF.

With respect to this clonotype: This could be a read error, since a much larger clone is one nucleotide away. The rearrangement joins TRBV30 to TRBJ2-7; TRBD2 aligns across 9 bases. Germline V gene sequence: CDR1 GTSNPN, CDR2 SVGIG (reference sequence). This CDR3 is 13 amino acids long. V shed 4 bases and J 6 bases; nucleotides not matched to a gene: 7. CDR3 amino acids: CAWMIAGASEQYF. The CDR3 DNA sequence: TGTGCCTGGATGATAGCGGGAGCATCCGAGCAGTACTTC.

In this sample, this clonotype turned up many times. The gene calls are TRBV3-1 and TRBJ1-4; D perhaps matches TRBD1 (5 bases). V was cut by 4 bases and J by 5 bases, with 23 bases left in between. The length of the CDR3 is 18 residues. Per germline, CDR1 LGHDT and CDR2 YNNKEL (reference sequence). The CDR3 spells CASSPYPSPGRTNEKLFF. The CDR3 DNA is TGTGCCAGCAGCCCTTATCCTTCTCCGGGACGGACAAATGAAAAACTGTTTTTT.

This clonotype was detected ten times or more. The gene calls are TRBV28 and TRBJ1-5; 11 positions match TRBD1. CDR1 and CDR2 (germline): MDHEN, SYDVKM. The length of the CDR3 is 16 residues. V lost 2 bases to trimming and J lost 1 base; unmatched junction nucleotides: 1. CDR3 sequence reads: CASSLGTGGSNQPQHF. The CDR3 bases are TGTGCCAGCAGTTTAGGGACAGGGGGAAGCAATCAGCCCCAGCATTTT.